This T cell receptor (beta chain) is from a study of cytotoxic CD8 clonotypes in ibrutinib-treated CLL. Overall study results and limits: Age-matched healthy donor levels were exceeded by baseline clonality, which tracked circulating CD8+ T-cell counts.

There are a few counts of this clone. The antigen remains unidentified. This CDR3 has 13 amino acids. V shed 0 bases and J shed 4 bases, with 7 bases lying between them. The germline V gene has CDR1 LNHDA and CDR2 SQIVND (reference sequence). T cells were sequenced at a targeted depth of 1 in 200,000 to 1 in 1 million. Data came from immunoSEQ multiplex PCR; TCRdb stores just in-frame clones and leaves some out. The repertoire holds 150,000 to 250,000 clones, with 72% as singletons. The TCR was taken from a human donor with chronic lymphocytic leukemia. The sequenced sample was PBMCs, obtained after 24 months of ibrutinib treatment. This sequence joins TRBV19 and TRBJ2-7, with D possibly being TRBD1 (5 bases). CDR3 region: CASSIDREYEQYF. The CDR3 coding sequence is TGTGCCAGTAGTATAGACAGGGAATACGAGCAGTACTTC.